The rows below give T cell receptor beta chains drawn from one sample of a study of T cells in Graves' hyperthyroidism and ophthalmopathy. TCRdb redid the calling of the multiplex PCR reads with MiXCR, one entry per CDR3 protein. The sample contains some 570,000 distinct CDR3 sequences, about a sixth of which appear only once. Sequences were obtained from blood. Receptor source: a woman between 18 and 29 years old with Graves' ophthalmopathy. CDR3s include the opening cysteine and the closing phenylalanine or tryptophan. Fields, in order: J gene, clone size, D gene, V gene, CDR3 DNA, CDR3 protein. The D gene is left open where the match is weak. The listing skips clone size in some rows; elsewhere it reads once, few, many or a size class.

>TRBJ2-7|many|-|TRBV5-1
TGCGCCAGCAGCTTTGACAGGGAGGTCTACGAGCAGTACTTC
CASSFDREVYEQYF
>TRBJ2-1|many|TRBD2|TRBV3-1
TGTGCCAGCAGCCAAGGGGGCGGGGGCAATGAGCAGTTCTTC
CASSQGGGGNEQFF
>TRBJ2-5|-|-|TRBV20-1
TGCAGTGCTAGACCCGGAACCCCTGGTGAGACCCAGTACTTC
CSARPGTPGETQYF
>TRBJ1-5|many|-|TRBV5-1
TGTGCCAGCAGCCCCGGACGGAATCAGCCCCAGCATTTT
CASSPGRNQPQHF
>TRBJ2-3|few|-|TRBV15
TGTGCCACCAGCTACAGCGCCCAAACAGATACGCAGTATTTT
CATSYSAQTDTQYF
>TRBJ2-1|many|TRBD2|TRBV10-3
TGTGCCATCAGTGAGACGACTAGCGGGGGGGCCCATGAGCAGTTCTTC
CAISETTSGGAHEQFF
>TRBJ1-2|-|-|TRBV27
TGTGCCAGCAGTTTAAGGGACCCCGGGAGGTATGGCTACACCTTC
CASSLRDPGRYGYTF
>TRBJ1-1|many|TRBD1|TRBV3-1
TGTGCCAGCAGCTGGGGACAGGGTACAGCTTTCTTT
CASSWGQGTAFF
>TRBJ2-7|many|-|TRBV7-9
TGTGCCAGCAGCCCTGGAAAAGGACTCACCTACGAGCAGTACTTC
CASSPGKGLTYEQYF
>TRBJ2-3|few|TRBD2|TRBV6-2/TRBV6-3
TGTGCCAGCAGTGGACTAGCGAAAAGCACAGATACGCAGTATTTT
CASSGLAKSTDTQYF
>TRBJ2-7|-|-|TRBV9
TGTGCCAGCAGTGGGACGCCCAGCTCCTACGAGCAGTACTTC
CASSGTPSSYEQYF
>TRBJ1-5|few|-|TRBV28
TGTGCCAGCAGTTTATCGACAGATTATAGCAATCAGCCCCAGCATTTT
CASSLSTDYSNQPQHF
>TRBJ2-3|many|-|TRBV9
TGTGCCAGCAGCGTAGATGGCGCGGGCACAGATACGCAGTATTTT
CASSVDGAGTDTQYF
>TRBJ1-2|many|TRBD1|TRBV6-1
TGTGCCAGCAGTGCGGGACAGTTATTCTATGGCTACACCTTC
CASSAGQLFYGYTF
>TRBJ2-5|many|TRBD2|TRBV12-3/TRBV12-4
TGTGCCAGCAGTTGGGGGCTTGGCGGGGGGGCCCCTCCAACCCAGTACTTC
CASSWGLGGGAPPTQYF
>TRBJ2-7|many|-|TRBV6-2/TRBV6-3
TGTGCCAGCAGTTATAGGAACGGTTACTCCTACGAGCAGTACTTC
CASSYRNGYSYEQYF
>TRBJ2-4|few|TRBD2|TRBV20-1
TGCAGTGCTCCTAGCGGATTGGCCAAAAACATTCAGTACTTC
CSAPSGLAKNIQYF
>TRBJ1-6|-|-|TRBV30
TGTGCCTGGAAAGGGAGTAGCTCCTATAATTCACCCCTCCACTTT
CAWKGSSSYNSPLHF
>TRBJ2-5|-|-|TRBV9
TGTGCCAGCAGCGTAGGGGTTGTTTTAAGGGGGCAAGAGACCCAGTACTTC
CASSVGVVLRGQETQYF
>TRBJ1-2|few|-|TRBV14
TGTGCCAGCAGCCAAGCGATCAGTTTGGGCTACACCTTC
CASSQAISLGYTF
>TRBJ1-3|many|-|TRBV30
TGTGCCTGGAGTTGGGACATATCTGGAAACACCATATATTTT
CAWSWDISGNTIYF
>TRBJ2-5|many|TRBD2|TRBV27
TGTGCCAGCAGTTTATTGGGCGCAGCGGGGATCCAGTACTTC
CASSLLGAAGIQYF
>TRBJ2-7|-|-|TRBV15
TGTGCCACCAGCCCTCGCGGGGATTTTGGCTACGAGCAGTACTTC
CATSPRGDFGYEQYF
>TRBJ2-1|many|-|TRBV6-2/TRBV6-3
TGTGCCAGCAGTTACTCGAAGTTGGATGAGCAGTTCTTC
CASSYSKLDEQFF
>TRBJ2-3|-|TRBD2|TRBV10-3
TGTGCCATCAGTGAAACGGCGGGGGTCTACACAGATACGCAGTATTTT
CAISETAGVYTDTQYF
>TRBJ2-7|many|TRBD1|TRBV28
TGTGCCAGCAGTTTTGTCGGCCAGGGGGCCTACGAGCAGTACTTC
CASSFVGQGAYEQYF
>TRBJ2-7|few|TRBD2|TRBV4-1
TGCGCCAGCAGCCACTTAGCGGGTTCGGACTACGAGCAGTGCTTC
CASSHLAGSDYEQCF
>TRBJ2-7|-|TRBD2|TRBV10-3
TGTGCCATCAGTGATTTGGGGGGGGGGTACGAGCAGTACTTC
CAISDLGGGYEQYF
>TRBJ2-5|-|-|TRBV20-1
TGCAGTGCTAGAGATCCCCGGCTGGAAGAGACCCAGTACTTC
CSARDPRLEETQYF
>TRBJ2-1|many|TRBD2|TRBV11-2
TGTGCCAGCAGCTTCAAGTTTGGCAGCGGGAGGCCACACAATGAGCAGTTCTTC
CASSFKFGSGRPHNEQFF
>TRBJ1-6|many|-|TRBV7-8
TGTGCCAGCAGCCCGGGTCTTCCTATGGGGAATTCACCCCTCCACTTT
CASSPGLPMGNSPLHF
>TRBJ1-2|many|-|TRBV27
TGTGCCAGCAGTTTTTCAGGGAGCTCCTATGGCTACACCTTC
CASSFSGSSYGYTF
>TRBJ2-5|-|TRBD1|TRBV28
TGTGCCAGCAGTTTTTGGGTTTCAGGGGGCATCAACCAAGAGACCCAGTACTTC
CASSFWVSGGINQETQYF
>TRBJ1-1|many|-|TRBV7-9
TGTGCCAGCAGCTTATATGGGCCGTACTCCGAGGGCAATGAAGCTTTCTTT
CASSLYGPYSEGNEAFF
>TRBJ2-2|few|TRBD1|TRBV5-1
TGCGCCAGCAGCTTGTGGGACAGGGGCACCGGGGAGCTGTTTTTT
CASSLWDRGTGELFF
>TRBJ2-7|-|-|TRBV4-1
TGCGCCAGCAGCCAAGAGGGATTCGGCAGACCCTACGAGCAGTACTTC
CASSQEGFGRPYEQYF
>TRBJ1-2|many|TRBD1|TRBV3-1
TGTGCCAGCAGCCAAGATCCGGGACAGAACTATGGCTACACCTTC
CASSQDPGQNYGYTF
>TRBJ2-1|few|TRBD2|TRBV11-2
TGTGTCAGCAGCTTACACCTGCCTAGCGGGAGGGAGCAGTTCTTC
CVSSLHLPSGREQFF
>TRBJ1-6|few|TRBD1|TRBV20-1
TGCAGTGTGGGCCAGGGGGCTGGGAATTCACCCCTCCACTTT
CSVGQGAGNSPLHF
>TRBJ2-3|few|-|TRBV29-1
TGCAGCGTGAAAAAAGGGGATACTAGCACAGATACGCAGTATTTT
CSVKKGDTSTDTQYF